This T cell receptor beta chain was sequenced in a study of regulatory T cells in long-lasting Graves disease. Researchers made TCR beta libraries by using iRepertoire HTBI primers and running Arm-PCR on CDR3 regions. TCRdb fed the multiplex PCR reads into MiXCR, producing one record per CDR3 protein. This sample yields some 330,000 distinct CDR3 sequences, of which about an eighth are seen a single time; 18% belongs to the top ten. The sample holds a few counts of this clonotype. What it recognizes is unknown. The study's findings and limits: The work looked only at peripheral blood and did not look at thyroid tissue.

As to time point: newly diagnosed GD, antithyroid drugs for less than 3 months. PBMC RNA served as the TCR library source. A peripheral blood sample, around 8.5 milliliters in volume, was drawn into EDTA tubes. This sample was also put to use in a study of T cells in Graves' hyperthyroidism and ophthalmopathy. That source notes: The study used the HTBI primer set for a first-round RT-PCR of the TCR CDR3.

The clonotype originates from a woman between 18 and 30 years old with Graves disease. The sequences come from peripheral blood mononuclear cells (PBMCs), collected at new diagnosis, from a patient treated with antithyroid drugs.

The CDR3 loop is CASSNPGSEKLFF. The DNA of the CDR3 is TGTGCCAGCAGCAATCCAGGGTCCGAAAAACTGTTTTTT. J is TRBJ1-4 and V is TRBV11-1; D is possibly TRBD1 (5 bases). The CDR3 totals 13 residues. V lost 5 bases and J lost 8, with 12 bases in between. Germline values: CDR1 SGHAT, CDR2 FQDESV (reference sequence).